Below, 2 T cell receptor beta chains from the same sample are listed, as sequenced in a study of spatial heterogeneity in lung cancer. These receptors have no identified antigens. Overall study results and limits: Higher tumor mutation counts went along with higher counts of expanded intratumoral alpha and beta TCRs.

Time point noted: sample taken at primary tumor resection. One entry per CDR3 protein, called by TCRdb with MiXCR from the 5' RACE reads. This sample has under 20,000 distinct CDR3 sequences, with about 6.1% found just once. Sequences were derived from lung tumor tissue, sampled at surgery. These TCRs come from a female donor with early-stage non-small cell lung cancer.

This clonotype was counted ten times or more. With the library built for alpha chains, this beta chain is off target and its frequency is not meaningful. Written as DNA, the CDR3 is TGTGCCAGCAGTTACTCGTCACAGGGTAAGGGCGAGCAGTACTTC. Its protein product is CASSYSSQGKGEQYF. The chain recombines TRBV6-5 with TRBJ2-7; TRBD1 might be the D (6 bases). This CDR3 contains 15 residues. V lost 0 bases and J 6 bases, leaving 15 bases between the germline ends. The germline V gene has CDR1 MNHEY and CDR2 SVGAGI.

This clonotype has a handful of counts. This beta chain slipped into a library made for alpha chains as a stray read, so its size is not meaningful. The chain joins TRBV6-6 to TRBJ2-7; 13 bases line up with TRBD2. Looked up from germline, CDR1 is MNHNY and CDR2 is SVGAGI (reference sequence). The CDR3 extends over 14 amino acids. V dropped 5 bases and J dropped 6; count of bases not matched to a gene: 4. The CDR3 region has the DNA TGTGCCAGCAGTACCGGGACTAGCGGGATCGAGCAGTACTTC. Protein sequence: CASSTGTSGIEQYF.